One sample yielded the 32 T cell receptor beta chains listed below, sequenced in a study of blood T cells in healthy people across ages. Primed by a sample-barcoded 5' primer and a J-beta primer mix, a second PCR proceeded for 7 to 11 cycles. TCRdb recomputed calls from the 5' RACE reads with MiXCR, one row per CDR3 protein. The sample has 600,000 to 650,000 distinct CDR3 sequences, about 53% seen once; the top ten hold roughly 34%. Sequencing used blood. These receptors were obtained from a man aged 60-69 years in good health.

This clonotype was observed many times. The chain joins TRBV6-1 to TRBJ2-7; D call uncertain. The ends were cut back, 6 bases at V and 3 bases at J, with 6 bases in the middle. The CDR3 is 11 amino acids. The germline gives CDR1 MNHNS, CDR2 SASEGT. The CDR3 sequence is CASRDLYEQYF. The DNA for the CDR3 is TGTGCCAGCAGGGACCTCTACGAGCAGTACTTC.

The V call is TRBV4-2, the J call TRBJ2-5; no clear D. The CDR3 has 14 amino acids. Germline V gene lookup returns CDR1 LGHNA and CDR2 YNFKEQ. V lost 1 base and J 3 bases, leaving 9 bases between the germline ends. For the CDR3, the DNA is TGTGCCAGCAGCCAAGTTTGGGCGAAAGAGACCCAGTACTTC. It specifies CASSQVWAKETQYF.

J is TRBJ2-3 and V is TRBV2; 7 bases are shared with TRBD2. V gave up 7 bases and J gave up 0 bases; unmatched junction bases: 4. The CDR3 runs to 14 residues. Germline-derived CDR1 and CDR2 are SNHLY and FYNNEI. CDR3 amino acids: CASMPGGSTDTQYF. For the CDR3, the DNA is TGTGCCAGCATGCCCGGGGGGAGCACAGATACGCAGTATTTT.

The V gene is TRBV20-1, the J gene TRBJ2-1, with TRBD1 matching 7 bases. V shed 7 bases and J 0 bases; nucleotides not matched to a gene: 6. The germline gives CDR1 DFQATT, CDR2 SNEGSKA (reference sequence). The CDR3 loop spans 14 amino acids. The CDR3 DNA reads as TGCAGTGTCCGGACAGGCCGCTCCTACAATGAGCAGTTCTTC. Protein sequence: CSVRTGRSYNEQFF.

This clonotype came up many times. A much larger clone lies one base from this, so it may be a read error. The rearrangement joins TRBV5-1 to TRBJ2-5; the match to TRBD2 covers 11 bases. Unmatched junction bases numbered 0, after V lost 0 bases and J lost 2 bases. The CDR3 has 15 residues. The germline CDR1 and CDR2 sequences are SGHRS and YFSETQ. The CDR3 DNA sequence: TGCGCCAGCAGCTTGGTAGCGGGGGGGCAAGAGACCCAGTACTTC. Protein sequence: CASSLVAGGQETQYF.

This clonotype has a handful of counts. V usage is TRBV20-1 and J usage is TRBJ2-6, with D possibly called TRBD1 or TRBD2 (6 bases each). The CDR3 runs 18 residues. Germline-derived CDR1 and CDR2 are DFQATT and SNEGSKA (reference sequence). V was shortened by 3 bases and J by 0 bases, with 18 bases between the two germline ends. The CDR3 DNA sequence: TGCAGTGCTAGGGGTCACAGGGAGGTCAACTCTGGGGCCAACGTCCTGACTTTC. It is translated as CSARGHREVNSGANVLTF.

The rearrangement uses TRBV9 and TRBJ2-1; D uncertain. The germline gives CDR1 SGDLS, CDR2 YYNGEE. This CDR3 comprises 14 residues. V was pared by 7 bases and J by 0 bases, with 11 bases between. The CDR3 DNA reads as TGTGCCAGCGCCGCGGTAAGCTCCTACAATGAGCAGTTCTTC. Protein product: CASAAVSSYNEQFF.

The chain employs TRBV29-1 and TRBJ2-3; 8 positions agree with TRBD1. After removal of 4 bases from V and 2 bases from J, the junction contained 8 bases not matched to a gene. Germline CDR1 SQVTM, CDR2 ANQGSEA. CDR3 length: 15 residues. In nucleotides, the CDR3 is TGCAGCGTTGGCGCCGGACAGGGCCTCACAGATACGCAGTATTTT. It is translated as CSVGAGQGLTDTQYF.

V gene TRBV29-1 combines with J gene TRBJ1-2; the D is unclear. Trimming pared 0 bases from V and 2 bases from J, leaving 7 bases between. The germline V gene has CDR1 SQVTM and CDR2 ANQGSEA. This CDR3 is 13 amino acids long. The CDR3 coding sequence is TGCAGCGTTGAAGAATCTTTAAACTATGGCTACACCTTC. The encoded protein is CSVEESLNYGYTF.

This clonotype was picked up a small number of times. CDR3 amino acids: CSVCPPIDRKDSYEQYF. CDR3 in DNA: TGCAGCGTTTGTCCCCCCATCGACAGGAAAGACTCCTACGAGCAGTACTTC. The genes are TRBV29-1 and TRBJ2-7, with D maybe TRBD1 (6 bases). Trimming took 5 bases from V and 0 from J, leaving 23 bases between them. Germline-derived CDR1 and CDR2 are SQVTM and ANQGSEA. The CDR3 totals 17 residues.

V and J are TRBV5-6 and TRBJ2-7; 7 bases fit TRBD1. The CDR3 is 13 residues long. Trimming removed 3 bases from V and 7 bases from J; junction bases left unmatched: 7. Germline CDR1 is SGHDT and CDR2 is YYEEEE. CDR3 sequence: CASSWDRAREQYF. The CDR3 DNA sequence: TGTGCCAGCAGCTGGGACAGAGCGAGGGAGCAGTACTTC.

V and J are TRBV10-3 and TRBJ1-5, with unresolved D. The germline V and J ends were trimmed by 2 bases and 5 bases, with 7 bases remaining between them. This CDR3 spans 13 amino acids. Germline V gene lookup returns CDR1 ENHRY and CDR2 SYGVKD. CDR3 amino acids: CAISENYDQPQHF. The CDR3 nucleotides read TGTGCCATCAGTGAGAACTATGATCAGCCCCAGCATTTT.

The CDR3 is CASSVATAGGEDEQFF. DNA of the CDR3: TGTGCCAGCAGCGTAGCTACCGCGGGGGGCGAGGATGAGCAGTTCTTC. V is TRBV9 and J is TRBJ2-1; 8 positions agree with TRBD2. Germline V gene lookup returns CDR1 SGDLS and CDR2 YYNGEE. The V gene end was trimmed by 0 bases and the J gene end by 8 bases; junction bases not matched to a gene: 10. The CDR3 length is 16 residues.

In this sample, this clonotype turned up a few times. The V gene is TRBV7-8, the J gene TRBJ2-4, with D possibly TRBD1 on 6 matching bases. The closer fit of TRBJ2-7 to the DNA end suggests the J call may be wrong. This CDR3 contains 15 residues. Germline CDR1 is SGHVS and CDR2 is FQNEAQ. The CDR3 sequence: CASSLHSGHPPEQYF. The CDR3 DNA follows: TGTGCCAGCAGCCTACACTCGGGACACCCACCCGAGCAGTACTTC.

In this sample, this clonotype turned up a few times. This chain links TRBV5-1 with TRBJ1-2, with 7 bases aligning to TRBD1. The CDR3 covers 16 residues. In germline, CDR1 is SGHRS, CDR2 YFSETQ. The V gene end was trimmed by 0 bases and the J gene end by 6 bases; junction bases not matched to a gene: 11. CDR3 amino acids: CASSLGQGSWYHGYTF. The CDR3 DNA follows: TGCGCCAGCAGCTTGGGACAGGGATCTTGGTATCATGGCTACACCTTC.

The rearrangement links TRBV11-1 to TRBJ2-1, with 8 bases fitting TRBD2. J gave up 8 bases and V 5 bases, and 11 bases lay outside the gene matches. The CDR3 extends over 15 amino acids. Looked up from germline, CDR1 is SGHAT and CDR2 is FQDESV (reference sequence). CDR3 sequence (DNA): TGTGCCAGCAGCACCGAGCGGGGGTATTACGATGAGCAGTTCTTC. It encodes CASSTERGYYDEQFF. The full variable domain, completed using reference TRBV11-1 and TRBJ2-1, is EAEVAQSPRYKITEKSQAVAFWCDPISGHATLYWYRQILGQGPELLVQFQDESVVDDSQLPKDRFSAERLKGVDSTLKIQPAELGDSAMYLCASSTERGYYDEQFFGPGTRLTVL.

This sequence joins TRBV29-1 and TRBJ2-3, with D possibly being TRBD2 (6 bases). Trimming removed 6 bases at V and 4 bases at J, with 14 bases between. Germline-derived CDR1 and CDR2 are SQVTM and ANQGSEA. There are 13 residues in the CDR3. In DNA form, the CDR3 reads TGCAGCGTAACCGGGAGCGGCGCAGATACGCAGTATTTT. This encodes CSVTGSGADTQYF.

This clonotype was observed a handful of times. V usage is TRBV7-9 and J usage is TRBJ2-5; the D gene is possibly TRBD1 (6 bases). The V and J ends lost 2 bases and 1 base respectively, with 14 bases between them. This CDR3 is built from 16 residues. Germline assignment: CDR1 SEHNR and CDR2 FQNEAQ (reference sequence). The CDR3: CASSLPKGQIQETQYF. For the CDR3, the DNA is TGTGCCAGCAGCTTACCAAAAGGACAGATCCAAGAGACCCAGTACTTC. The whole variable domain, filled in from reference TRBV7-9 and TRBJ2-5, reads DTGVSQNPRHKITKRGQNVTFRCDPISEHNRLYWYRQTLGQGPEFLTYFQNEAQLEKSRLLSDRFSAERPKGSFSTLEIQRTEQGDSAMYLCASSLPKGQIQETQYFGPGTRLLVL.

The chain combines TRBV9 with TRBJ1-4; unclear D gene. The CDR3 consists of 14 residues. Germline CDR1 reads SGDLS; CDR2 reads YYNGEE. V was trimmed by 2 bases and J by 8 bases, leaving 13 bases between them. The CDR3 nucleotides are TGTGCCAGCAGCGTCAGCAGCGTAGGAGAAAAACTGTTTTTT. This codes for CASSVSSVGEKLFF.

The chain has TRBV21-1 and TRBJ2-5; whether TRBD2, the table's D call, matches the DNA was not checked. TRBV21-1 is termed a pseudogene. CDR3 length equals 20 residues. The CDR3 spells CASSKVTASSGEEYQETQYF. In nucleotides, the CDR3 is TGTGCCAGCAGCAAAGTCACGGCGTCTAGCGGGGAGGAGTACCAAGAGACCCAGTACTTC.

The rearrangement joins TRBV29-1 to TRBJ2-7; 10 nucleotides agree with TRBD1. This CDR3 has 13 amino acids. CDR1 and CDR2 (germline): SQVTM, ANQGSEA. The junction had 6 bases not matched to a gene; V was cut back by 6 bases and J by 4 bases. This CDR3 reads CSVLRTGGYEQYF. The DNA of the CDR3 is TGCAGCGTCCTCCGGACAGGGGGGTACGAGCAGTACTTC.

The V call is TRBV4-1, the J call TRBJ2-5; 9 nucleotides align to TRBD2. Germline CDR1 is MGHRA and CDR2 is YSYEKL. CDR3 size: 15 residues. J was trimmed by 5 bases and V by 3 bases; bases with no gene match: 7. Here the CDR3 DNA reads TGCGCCAGCAGCCAGCCGGGACTAGCTGTCGAGACCCAGTACTTC. Encoded protein: CASSQPGLAVETQYF.

This chain joins TRBV4-1 and TRBJ1-2, with 10 bases identical to TRBD1. J lost 2 bases, V lost 4 bases, and 7 bases had no gene match. The CDR3 covers 16 residues. Germline CDR1 MGHRA, CDR2 YSYEKL. The CDR3 region has the DNA TGCGCCAGCAGCCCCCAGGAGGGACAGGGGAACTATGGCTACACCTTC. It codes for CASSPQEGQGNYGYTF.

This clonotype was found a few times. CDR3 nucleotide sequence: TGCAGCGTAGTCGGGGGGGCCCCTGAGTCCTACGAGCAGTACTTC. It yields the protein CSVVGGAPESYEQYF. V is TRBV29-1 and J is TRBJ2-7; 8 bases are shared with TRBD2. J lost 1 base, V lost 6 bases, and 11 bases had no gene match. The CDR3 loop spans 15 amino acids. Germline values: CDR1 SQVTM, CDR2 ANQGSEA.

Only a few counts were recorded for this clonotype. This chain links TRBV18 with TRBJ2-4, with D uncertain. Germline V gene data show CDR1 as KGHSH and CDR2 as LQKENI. V was shortened by 1 base and J by 7 bases, with 11 bases between the two germline ends. CDR3 length equals 14 residues. The DNA of the CDR3 is TGTGCCAGCTCACCACAGGCTTCGGTTAACATTCAGTACTTC. It yields the protein CASSPQASVNIQYF.

V is TRBV5-4 and J is TRBJ2-7; TRBD2 matches at 11 bases. The CDR3 totals 16 residues. Per the germline V gene, CDR1 is SGHNT and CDR2 is YYREEE (reference sequence). Trimming removed 4 bases from V and 1 base from J; junction bases left unmatched: 7. The CDR3 region is CASSPLTSGVSYEQYF. CDR3 DNA: TGTGCCAGCAGCCCGCTGACTAGCGGGGTGTCCTACGAGCAGTACTTC.

This clonotype appeared a few times. The chain is built from TRBV20-1 and TRBJ2-1; perhaps TRBD2 as D (6 bases). The CDR3 runs to 12 residues. V was trimmed by 5 bases and J by 4 bases, leaving 9 bases between them. Per germline, CDR1 DFQATT and CDR2 SNEGSKA (reference sequence). CDR3 loop: CSAPRGYNEQFF. The CDR3 DNA follows: TGCAGTGCTCCCCGGGGGTACAATGAGCAGTTCTTC.

The J gene is TRBJ2-1, the V gene TRBV12-3 or TRBV12-4; TRBD2 matches at 10 bases. After removal of 2 bases from V and 6 bases from J, the junction contained 4 bases not matched to a gene. This CDR3 is 15 amino acids long. CDR3 DNA sequence: TGTGCCAGCAGTTTAAGCGGGGGGGCGTTCAATGAGCAGTTCTTC. Translated, it gives CASSLSGGAFNEQFF.

This rearrangement joins TRBV20-1 to TRBJ2-7; 9 positions agree with TRBD1. The J call is uncertain, as TRBJ2-5 better fits the DNA end. The CDR3 loop spans 13 amino acids. Germline V gene data show CDR1 as DFQATT and CDR2 as SNEGSKA (reference sequence). The CDR3 protein is CSASWTGVETQYF. CDR3 DNA: TGCAGTGCTAGCTGGACAGGGGTGGAGACCCAGTACTTC.

This sequence joins TRBV4-1 and TRBJ2-1; no reliable D call. Between the trimmed V and J ends, which lost 2 bases and 1 base, there was a span of 15 bases. Germline assignment: CDR1 MGHRA and CDR2 YSYEKL. CDR3 length: 17 amino acids. The CDR3 reads CASSQTPAVDSYNEQFF. In DNA form, the CDR3 reads TGCGCCAGCAGCCAAACGCCGGCCGTGGATTCCTACAATGAGCAGTTCTTC.

The rearrangement uses TRBV25-1 and TRBJ1-3; D gene unclear. Germline CDR1 reads MGHDK; CDR2 reads SYGVNS. The CDR3 is 15 residues long. V was pared by 7 bases and J by 6 bases, with 19 bases between. The CDR3, as DNA: TGTGCCAGCACCCCAAGGGTAGGCAGCCCAAACACCATATATTTT. Protein sequence: CASTPRVGSPNTIYF.

J is TRBJ2-5 and V is TRBV6-1; 10 bases are shared with TRBD2. TRBJ2-7 explains the end of the DNA better; the J call may be wrong. There are 14 residues in the CDR3. Germline V gene data show CDR1 as MNHNS and CDR2 as SASEGT. CDR3 coding DNA: TGTGCCAGCAGTGTAGTAGCGGGGGGCTCCGAGCAGTACTTC. This translates into CASSVVAGGSEQYF.